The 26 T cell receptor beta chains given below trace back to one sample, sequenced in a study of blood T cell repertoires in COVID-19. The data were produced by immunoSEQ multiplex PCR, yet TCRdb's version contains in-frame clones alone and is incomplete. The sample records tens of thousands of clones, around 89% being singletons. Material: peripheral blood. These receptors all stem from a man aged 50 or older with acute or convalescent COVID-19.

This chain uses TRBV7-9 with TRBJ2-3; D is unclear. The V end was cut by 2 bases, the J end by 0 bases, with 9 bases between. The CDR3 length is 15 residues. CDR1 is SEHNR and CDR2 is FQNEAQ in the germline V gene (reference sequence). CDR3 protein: CASSLTAVSTDTQYF. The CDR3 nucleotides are TGTGCCAGCAGCTTAACGGCGGTTAGCACAGATACGCAGTATTTT.

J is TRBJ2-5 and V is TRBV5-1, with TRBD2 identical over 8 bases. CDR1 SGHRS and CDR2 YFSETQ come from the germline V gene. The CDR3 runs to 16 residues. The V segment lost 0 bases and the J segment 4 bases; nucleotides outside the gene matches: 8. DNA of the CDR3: TGCGCCAGCAGCTTGGGCGGGAGCGGGAGATCAGAGACCCAGTACTTC. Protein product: CASSLGGSGRSETQYF.

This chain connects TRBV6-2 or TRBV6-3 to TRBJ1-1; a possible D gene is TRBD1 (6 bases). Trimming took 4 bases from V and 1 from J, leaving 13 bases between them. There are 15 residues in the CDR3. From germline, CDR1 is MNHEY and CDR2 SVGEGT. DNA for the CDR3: TGTGCCAGCAGTTCCCCAGGGGATGGGAACACTGAAGCTTTCTTT. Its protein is CASSSPGDGNTEAFF.

The CDR3, as DNA: TGTGCCAGCAGCCGATCCTCCAGCGGCCCTCGTACGGATACGCAGTATTTT. Translated, it gives CASSRSSSGPRTDTQYF. This chain joins TRBV28 and TRBJ2-3; the D gene is possibly TRBD2 (5 bases). CDR3 length: 17 amino acids. Germline V lookup: CDR1 MDHEN, CDR2 SYDVKM. Trimming removed 6 bases from V and 6 bases from J, with 25 bases in between.

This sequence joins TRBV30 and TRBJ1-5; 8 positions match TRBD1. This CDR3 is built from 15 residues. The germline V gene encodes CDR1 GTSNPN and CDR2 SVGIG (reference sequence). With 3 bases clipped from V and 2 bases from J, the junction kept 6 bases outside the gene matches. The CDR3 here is CAWSLQGVGNQPQHF. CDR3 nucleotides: TGTGCCTGGAGCTTACAGGGGGTCGGCAATCAGCCCCAGCATTTT.

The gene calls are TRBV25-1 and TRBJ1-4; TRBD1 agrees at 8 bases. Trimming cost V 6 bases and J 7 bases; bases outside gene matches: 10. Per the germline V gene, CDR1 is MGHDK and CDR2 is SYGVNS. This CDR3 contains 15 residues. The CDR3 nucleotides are TGTGCCAGCAGCCGGCGGACAGGGTCGGTTGAAAAACTGTTTTTT. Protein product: CASSRRTGSVEKLFF.

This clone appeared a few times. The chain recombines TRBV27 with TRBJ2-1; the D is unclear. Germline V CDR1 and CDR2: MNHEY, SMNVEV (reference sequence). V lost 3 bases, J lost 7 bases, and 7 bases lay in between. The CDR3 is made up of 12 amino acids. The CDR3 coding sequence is TGTGCCAGCAGTTTCTCGGGTAATGAGCAGTTCTTC. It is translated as CASSFSGNEQFF.

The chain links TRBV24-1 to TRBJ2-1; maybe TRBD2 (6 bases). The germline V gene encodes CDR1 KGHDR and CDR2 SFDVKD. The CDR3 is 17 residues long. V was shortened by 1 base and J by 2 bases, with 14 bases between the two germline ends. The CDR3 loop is CATSDFESRTTYNEQFF. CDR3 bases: TGTGCCACCAGTGATTTCGAGTCCCGGACTACCTACAATGAGCAGTTCTTC.

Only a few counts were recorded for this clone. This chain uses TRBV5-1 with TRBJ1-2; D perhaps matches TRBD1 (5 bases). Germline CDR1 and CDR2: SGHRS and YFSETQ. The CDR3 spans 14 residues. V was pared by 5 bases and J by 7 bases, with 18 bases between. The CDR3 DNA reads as TGCGCCAGCAGAGAACAGGACGATCTGGGTGGCTACACCTTC. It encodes CASREQDDLGGYTF.

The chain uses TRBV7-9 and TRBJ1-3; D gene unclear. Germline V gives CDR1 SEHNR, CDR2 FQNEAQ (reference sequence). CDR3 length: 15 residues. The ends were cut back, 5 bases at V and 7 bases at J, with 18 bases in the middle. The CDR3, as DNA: TGTGCCAGCAGCACAAGCCAGAGGATCTCCAACACCATATATTTT. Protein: CASSTSQRISNTIYF.

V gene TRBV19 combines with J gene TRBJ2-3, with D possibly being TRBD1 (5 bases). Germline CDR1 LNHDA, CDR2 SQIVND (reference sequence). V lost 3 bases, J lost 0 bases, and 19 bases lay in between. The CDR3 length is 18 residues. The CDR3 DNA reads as TGTGCCAGTAGTATGGACGGACATCGACAGCGAAGCACAGATACGCAGTATTTT. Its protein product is CASSMDGHRQRSTDTQYF.

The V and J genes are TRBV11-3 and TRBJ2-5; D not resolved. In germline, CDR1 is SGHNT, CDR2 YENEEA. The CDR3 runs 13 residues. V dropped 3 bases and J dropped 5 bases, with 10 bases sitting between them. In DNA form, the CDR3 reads TGTGCCAGCAGCTTTAACGTCCGGGAGACCCAGTACTTC. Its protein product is CASSFNVRETQYF. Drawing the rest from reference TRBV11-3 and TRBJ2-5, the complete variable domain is EAGVVQSPRYKIIEKKQPVAFWCNPISGHNTLYWYLQNLGQGPELLIRYENEEAVDDSQLPKDRFSAERLKGVDSTLKIQPAELGDSAVYLCASSFNVRETQYFGPGTRLLVL.

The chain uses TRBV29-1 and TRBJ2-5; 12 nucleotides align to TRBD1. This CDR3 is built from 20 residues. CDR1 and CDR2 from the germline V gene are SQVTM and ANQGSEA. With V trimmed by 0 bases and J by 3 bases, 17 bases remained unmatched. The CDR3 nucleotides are TGCAGCGTTGAAGATCTGGTTAGGGGACAGGGGGCTTCGGGAAAAGAGACCCAGTACTTC. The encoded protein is CSVEDLVRGQGASGKETQYF.

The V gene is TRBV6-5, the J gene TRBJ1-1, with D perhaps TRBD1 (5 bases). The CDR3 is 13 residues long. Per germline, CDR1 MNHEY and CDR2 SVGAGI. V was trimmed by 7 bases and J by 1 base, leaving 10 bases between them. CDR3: CASKKTENTEAFF. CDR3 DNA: TGTGCCAGCAAAAAGACAGAGAACACTGAAGCTTTCTTT.

Written as DNA, the CDR3 is TGTGCCAGTAGTAAGAGGGCAGGGGATGGCTACACCTTC. Translation gives CASSKRAGDGYTF. This chain uses TRBV19 with TRBJ1-2, with D possibly TRBD1 on 6 matching bases. Trimming shortened V by 4 bases and J by 6 bases, and 12 bases separated the two germline ends. From germline, CDR1 is LNHDA and CDR2 SQIVND (reference sequence). The CDR3 has 13 amino acids. The full variable domain, completed using reference TRBV19 and TRBJ1-2, is DGGITQSPKYLFRKEGQNVTLSCEQNLNHDAMYWYRQDPGQGLRLIYYSQIVNDFQKGDIAEGYSVSREKKESFPLTVTSAQKNPTAFYLCASSKRAGDGYTFGSGTRLTVV.

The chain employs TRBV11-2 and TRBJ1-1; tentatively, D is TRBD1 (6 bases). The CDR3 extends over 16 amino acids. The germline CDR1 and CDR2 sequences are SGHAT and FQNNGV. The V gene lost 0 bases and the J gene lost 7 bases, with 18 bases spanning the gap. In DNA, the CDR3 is TGTGCCAGCAGCTTAGATTCCGCAGGGGTATCAGATGAAGCTTTCTTT. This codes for CASSLDSAGVSDEAFF.

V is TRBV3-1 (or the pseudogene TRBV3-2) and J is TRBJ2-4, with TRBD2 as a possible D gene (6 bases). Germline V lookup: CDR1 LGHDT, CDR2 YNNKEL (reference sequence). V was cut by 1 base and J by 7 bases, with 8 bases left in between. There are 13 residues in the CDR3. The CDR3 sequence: CASSQGGTNIQYF. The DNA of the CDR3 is TGTGCCAGCAGCCAAGGCGGGACTAACATTCAGTACTTC.

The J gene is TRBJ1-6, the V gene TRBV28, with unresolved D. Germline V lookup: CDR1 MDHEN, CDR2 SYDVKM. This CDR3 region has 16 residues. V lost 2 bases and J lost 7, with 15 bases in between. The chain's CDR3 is CASSLTATLPNSPLHF. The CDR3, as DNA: TGTGCCAGCAGTTTAACAGCAACACTTCCCAATTCACCCCTCCACTTT. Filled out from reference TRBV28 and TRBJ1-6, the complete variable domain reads DVKVTQSSRYLVKRTGEKVFLECVQDMDHENMFWYRQDPGLGLRLIYFSYDVKMKEKGDIPEGYSVSREKKERFSLILESASTNQTSMYLCASSLTATLPNSPLHFGNGTRLTVT.

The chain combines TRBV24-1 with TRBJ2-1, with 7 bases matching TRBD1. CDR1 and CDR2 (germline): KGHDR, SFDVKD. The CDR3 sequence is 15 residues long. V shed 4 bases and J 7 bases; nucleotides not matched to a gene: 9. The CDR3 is CATSDVTGVGNEQFF. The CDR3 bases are TGTGCCACCAGTGACGTCACAGGGGTAGGGAATGAGCAGTTCTTC.

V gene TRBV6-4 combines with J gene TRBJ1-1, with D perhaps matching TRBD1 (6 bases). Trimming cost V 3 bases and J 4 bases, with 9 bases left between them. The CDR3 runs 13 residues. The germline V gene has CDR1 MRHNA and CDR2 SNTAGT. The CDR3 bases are TGTGCCAGCAGTGATACAGGGAGCACTGAAGCTTTCTTT. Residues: CASSDTGSTEAFF.

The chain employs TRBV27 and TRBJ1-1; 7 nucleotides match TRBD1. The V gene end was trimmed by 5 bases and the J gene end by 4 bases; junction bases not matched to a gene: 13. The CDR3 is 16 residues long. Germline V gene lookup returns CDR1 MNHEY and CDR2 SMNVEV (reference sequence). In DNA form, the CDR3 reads TGTGCCAGCAGTCCACGGACAGGCGGAAAATTCACTGAAGCTTTCTTT. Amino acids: CASSPRTGGKFTEAFF.

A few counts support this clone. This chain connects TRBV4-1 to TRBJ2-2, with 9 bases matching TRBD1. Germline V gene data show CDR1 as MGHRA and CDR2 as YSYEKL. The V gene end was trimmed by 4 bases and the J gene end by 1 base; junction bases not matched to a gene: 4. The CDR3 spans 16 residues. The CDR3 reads CASSPRDRVNTGELFF. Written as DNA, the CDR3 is TGCGCCAGCAGCCCCCGGGACAGGGTGAACACCGGGGAGCTGTTTTTT.

The CDR3 is CASSRGQTLSGNTIYF. The CDR3 DNA reads TGCGCCAGCAGCCGGGGACAGACTCTTTCTGGAAACACCATATATTTT. J is TRBJ1-3 and V is TRBV5-1, with 7 bases aligning to TRBD1. CDR3 length: 16 amino acids. CDR1 is SGHRS, CDR2 YFSETQ, per germline. V trimming: 4 bases; J trimming: 1 base; junction bases outside the gene matches: 8.

Written as DNA, the CDR3 is TGTGCCAGCAGCGTTCACGAGAGACTAGCGGGAGTCGCTGAGCAGTACTTC. Translating gives CASSVHERLAGVAEQYF. The chain uses TRBV9 and TRBJ2-7; 12 nucleotides match TRBD2. The CDR3 length is 17 residues. The V segment lost 2 bases and the J segment 7 bases; nucleotides outside the gene matches: 13. Germline V CDR1 and CDR2: SGDLS, YYNGEE.

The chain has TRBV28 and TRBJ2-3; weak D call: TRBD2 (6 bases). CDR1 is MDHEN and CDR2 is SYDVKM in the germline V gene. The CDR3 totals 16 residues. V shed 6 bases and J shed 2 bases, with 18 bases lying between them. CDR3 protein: CASSPRLGRYTDTQYF. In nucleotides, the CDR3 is TGTGCCAGCAGCCCTAGATTAGGGAGGTACACAGATACGCAGTATTTT. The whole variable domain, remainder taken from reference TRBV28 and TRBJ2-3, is DVKVTQSSRYLVKRTGEKVFLECVQDMDHENMFWYRQDPGLGLRLIYFSYDVKMKEKGDIPEGYSVSREKKERFSLILESASTNQTSMYLCASSPRLGRYTDTQYFGPGTRLTVL.

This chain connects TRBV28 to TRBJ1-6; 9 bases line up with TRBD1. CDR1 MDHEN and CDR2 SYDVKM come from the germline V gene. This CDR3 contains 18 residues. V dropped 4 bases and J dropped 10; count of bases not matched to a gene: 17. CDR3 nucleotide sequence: TGTGCCAGCAGTTCGCCTAGACTCGGGACAGGGATGAGGTCACCCCTCCACTTT. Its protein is CASSSPRLGTGMRSPLHF.